This T cell receptor (beta chain) was retrieved from a study of neurological immune-mediated disorders. Germline trimming cut 2 bases from V and 9 bases from J; bases unmatched to any gene: 6. CDR3 length equals 15 residues. Germline loops: CDR1 WSHSY, CDR2 SAAADI. Ten or more counts support this clonotype. In TCRdb, the 5' RACE reads were re-called with MiXCR into one record per CDR3 protein. This sample has about 52,000 distinct CDR3 sequences; roughly 3.8% occur once, and the top ten carry over 5.5%. Sample: PBMCs. The chain carries TRBV10-2 and TRBJ2-3; 12 nucleotides agree with TRBD1. This TCR was recovered from a man between 60 and 75 years old with multiple sclerosis. The CDR3 nucleotides are TGCGCCAGCAGTGAGAGGGACAGGGGGCTAAGGACGCAGTATTTT. Its translation is CASSERDRGLRTQYF.